This entry lists 28 T cell receptor beta chains sequenced from one sample in a study of blood T cell repertoires in COVID-19 (dated by TCRdb to the early 2020s). Library generation was performed with the immunoSEQ multiplex PCR assay. TCRdb took over this immuneACCESS table, retaining in-frame rearrangements with V and J assigned. Such tables are incomplete; in checked studies, under half of the missing clones stem from an unresolved V gene, and the remainder is unexplained. This sample holds fewer than 70,000 clones; about nine tenths were observed only once. Roughly 8.8% of the sample is taken by the ten largest. Sequencing was performed on peripheral blood. The receptors originated from a woman aged 65 to 85 with active COVID-19.

The chain recombines TRBV7-9 with TRBJ1-2; 9 nucleotides align to TRBD1. The junction had 11 bases not matched to a gene; V was cut back by 2 bases and J by 1 base. Germline loops: CDR1 SEHNR, CDR2 FQNEAQ (reference sequence). This CDR3 comprises 18 residues. The CDR3 DNA sequence: TGTGCCAGCAGCTTAAACCCCCGGGACAGGGAATTTAACTATGGCTACACCTTC. Its translation is CASSLNPRDREFNYGYTF.

The V call is TRBV5-4, the J call TRBJ2-3, with 12 bases identical to TRBD2. Germline-derived CDR1 and CDR2 are SGHNT and YYREEE (reference sequence). The CDR3 covers 15 residues. V was pared by 3 bases and J by 6 bases, with 5 bases of the junction left unmatched. The CDR3 region has the DNA TGTGCCAGCAGCTCCCGGACTAGCGGGACCGATACGCAGTATTTT. Translation: CASSSRTSGTDTQYF. The whole variable domain, remainder taken from reference TRBV5-4 and TRBJ2-3, is ETGVTQSPTHLIKTRGQQVTLRCSSQSGHNTVSWYQQALGQGPQFIFQYYREEENGRGNFPPRFSGLQFPNYSSELNVNALELDDSALYLCASSSRTSGTDTQYFGPGTRLTVL.

The rearrangement links TRBV19 to TRBJ1-1, with D maybe TRBD1 (5 bases). Between the trimmed V and J ends, which lost 5 bases and 4 bases, there was a span of 17 bases. The CDR3 is made up of 15 amino acids. The germline CDR1 and CDR2 sequences are LNHDA and SQIVND (reference sequence). This CDR3 is CASSPLTGDGTEAFF. In nucleotides, the CDR3 is TGTGCCAGTAGTCCGTTGACGGGGGACGGCACTGAAGCTTTCTTT.

CDR3 DNA: TGTGCCAGCAAAAGACAGGGGGTCGTAACCGGGGAGCTGTTTTTT. The encoded protein is CASKRQGVVTGELFF. The V gene is TRBV6-5, the J gene TRBJ2-2, with TRBD1 matching 9 bases. The CDR3 totals 15 residues. In germline, CDR1 is MNHEY, CDR2 SVGAGI. Trimming at V came to 7 bases and at J to 5 bases, leaving 8 bases not matched to a gene.

The V gene is TRBV2, the J gene TRBJ2-3; weak D call: TRBD2 (5 bases). Trimming stripped 0 bases from V and 0 bases from J, with 7 bases between. The CDR3 is 15 amino acids. Germline V gene lookup returns CDR1 SNHLY and CDR2 FYNNEI. The CDR3 nucleotides are TGTGCCAGCAGTGAAGCGCGCGGGAGCACAGATACGCAGTATTTT. This translates into CASSEARGSTDTQYF.

The chain has TRBV4-1 and TRBJ2-5, with a possible D match to TRBD1 (6 bases). The germline CDR1 and CDR2 sequences are MGHRA and YSYEKL. This CDR3 has 15 residues. V was cut by 4 bases and J by 5 bases, with 17 bases left in between. The CDR3 DNA is TGCGCCAGCAGCCCCCGGGACACCTCATTGGAGACCCAGTACTTC. Its translation is CASSPRDTSLETQYF.

This clone was seen more than once but under ten times. This chain links TRBV28 with TRBJ1-5, with D tentatively TRBD1 (6 bases). Trimming stripped 5 bases from V and 5 bases from J, with 37 bases between. The CDR3 loop spans 22 amino acids. Germline V lookup: CDR1 MDHEN, CDR2 SYDVKM. The CDR3 DNA is TGTGCCAGCAGTCTCCAAGGTCCGACGGGACATATCACCCCGAATCTGTATCAGCCCCAGCATTTT. As protein: CASSLQGPTGHITPNLYQPQHF.

This clone appeared once. This chain uses TRBV27 with TRBJ1-1; TRBD1 aligns across 9 bases. The CDR3 runs to 17 residues. CDR1 and CDR2 (germline): MNHEY, SMNVEV (reference sequence). After removal of 5 bases from V and 0 bases from J, the junction contained 10 bases not matched to a gene. CDR3 coding DNA: TGTGCCAGCAGTGTTGGGACAGGGAGGGGAATGAACACTGAAGCTTTCTTT. Protein: CASSVGTGRGMNTEAFF.

V and J are TRBV14 and TRBJ1-6, with 9 bases aligning to TRBD1. The CDR3 is made up of 14 amino acids. Germline CDR1 and CDR2: SGHDN and FVKESK. Germline trimming cut 4 bases from V and 10 bases from J; bases unmatched to any gene: 5. The CDR3 DNA sequence: TGTGCCAGCAGCCTGTCGACAGGGGGGTCACCCCTCCACTTT. Its protein is CASSLSTGGSPLHF.

The CDR3: CASAIGVEQFF. CDR3 nucleotides: TGTGCCAGCGCAATCGGGGTGGAGCAGTTCTTC. The chain joins TRBV6-6 to TRBJ2-1; possible D gene TRBD2, 5 bases. V lost 8 bases and J lost 10, with 12 bases in between. This CDR3 spans 11 amino acids. Germline-derived CDR1 and CDR2 are MNHNY and SVGAGI (reference sequence).

V gene TRBV7-8 combines with J gene TRBJ2-5; tentative D call: TRBD2 (6 bases). The CDR3 runs 15 residues. The ends were cut back, 5 bases at V and 4 bases at J, with 17 bases in the middle. CDR1 and CDR2 (germline): SGHVS, FQNEAQ. CDR3 coding DNA: TGTGCCAGCAGCCCCGCGTCGGAGGGAGGAGAGACCCAGTACTTC. This encodes CASSPASEGGETQYF.

The chain combines TRBV2 with TRBJ1-5; perhaps TRBD1 as D (5 bases). The CDR3 spans 15 residues. V was clipped by 5 bases and J by 1 base, with 12 bases between them. Germline V gene data show CDR1 as SNHLY and CDR2 as FYNNEI. DNA for the CDR3: TGTGCCAGCAGTAAAACAGGTGAAAGCAATCAGCCCCAGCATTTT. Its protein product is CASSKTGESNQPQHF.

This chain uses TRBV21-1 with TRBJ2-7; the DNA was not compared with TRBD2, the D call given in the table. TRBV21-1 is a listed pseudogene. The CDR3 length is 13 residues. CDR3 bases: TGTGCCAGCAGCGAGGCCTGTCCCTACGAGCAGTGCTTC. Its protein product is CASSEACPYEQCF.

The rearrangement uses TRBV25-1 and TRBJ2-7; tentative D call: TRBD2 (5 bases). The CDR3 has 13 amino acids. Germline V gene data show CDR1 as MGHDK and CDR2 as SYGVNS. Trimming removed 4 bases at V and 1 base at J, with 8 bases between. As DNA, the CDR3 is TGTGCCAGCAGTGTCCCGGGATCCTACGAGCAGTACTTC. Protein: CASSVPGSYEQYF.

The genes are TRBV5-6 and TRBJ2-5, with 7 bases lining up with TRBD1. This CDR3 region has 16 residues. Trimming took 2 bases from V and 1 from J; bases not matched to a gene: 8. The germline V gene has CDR1 SGHDT and CDR2 YYEEEE. This chain's CDR3 is CASSFGTANTQETQYF. The CDR3 DNA is TGTGCCAGCAGCTTCGGGACAGCCAACACCCAAGAGACCCAGTACTTC. Variable domain in full (rest from reference TRBV5-6 and TRBJ2-5): DAGVTQSPTHLIKTRGQQVTLRCSPKSGHDTVSWYQQALGQGPQFIFQYYEEEERQRGNFPDRFSGHQFPNYSSELNVNALLLGDSALYLCASSFGTANTQETQYFGPGTRLLVL.

This chain connects TRBV4-2 to TRBJ1-6; 7 nucleotides agree with TRBD1. The CDR3 consists of 14 residues. In germline, CDR1 is LGHNA, CDR2 YNFKEQ. Trimming at V came to 2 bases and at J to 10 bases, leaving 5 bases not matched to a gene. CDR3 DNA sequence: TGTGCCAGCAGCCAAAACAGGGGCGGCTCACCCCTCCACTTT. It yields the protein CASSQNRGGSPLHF.

The CDR3 DNA reads as TGCGCCAGCAGCTTCGGACACGCAATGAACACTGAAGCTTTCTTT. This gives the protein CASSFGHAMNTEAFF. This sequence joins TRBV5-1 and TRBJ1-1, with a possible D match to TRBD1 (5 bases). There are 15 residues in the CDR3. Trimming left V 2 bases short and J 0 bases short, with 11 bases between. Germline assignment: CDR1 SGHRS and CDR2 YFSETQ.

The chain recombines TRBV5-6 with TRBJ2-2; possibly TRBD2 for D (6 bases). CDR3 length: 13 amino acids. Trimming shortened V by 4 bases and J by 6 bases, and 10 bases separated the two germline ends. Per germline, CDR1 SGHDT and CDR2 YYEEEE. The CDR3, as DNA: TGTGCCAGCAGCCGGCGGGGTCCCGGGGAGCTGTTTTTT. Residues: CASSRRGPGELFF.

The chain combines TRBV10-1 with TRBJ2-1, with 9 bases fitting TRBD2. The CDR3 is 16 residues long. Germline lookup yields CDR1 WNHNN and CDR2 SYGVQD (reference sequence). After removal of 4 bases from V and 4 bases from J, the junction contained 8 bases not matched to a gene. Here the CDR3 DNA reads TGCGCCAGCAGTGCACTAGCGGGTAATGTATACAATGAGCAGTTCTTC. It yields the protein CASSALAGNVYNEQFF.

This clone was seen just once. The V and J genes are TRBV10-2 and TRBJ2-3; a possible D gene is TRBD2 (5 bases). CDR3 length: 15 amino acids. V shed 6 bases and J shed 0 bases, with 13 bases lying between them. Per the germline V gene, CDR1 is WSHSY and CDR2 is SAAADI. CDR3 in DNA: TGCGCCAGCAGCGGGCGGGCAGCTAGCACAGATACGCAGTATTTT. Translating gives CASSGRAASTDTQYF.

The chain uses TRBV7-2 and TRBJ1-1, with 7 bases identical to TRBD1. This CDR3 has 13 amino acids. The V segment lost 5 bases and the J segment 7 bases; nucleotides outside the gene matches: 7. CDR1 is SGHTA, CDR2 FQGNSA, per germline. CDR3 sequence reads: CASSRTGQVEAFF. CDR3 nucleotides: TGTGCCAGCAGCCGTACTGGACAGGTTGAAGCTTTCTTT.

This sequence joins TRBV11-2 and TRBJ1-2; TRBD1 is a possible D gene (5 bases). Trimming left V 8 bases short and J 6 bases short, with 19 bases between. In germline, CDR1 is SGHAT, CDR2 FQNNGV. The CDR3 is 14 residues long. Written as DNA, the CDR3 is TGTGCCAGCTCTAAGGGGCAGGGTACGGATGGCTACACCTTC. Encoded protein: CASSKGQGTDGYTF.

The chain employs TRBV18 and TRBJ2-2, with TRBD1 identical over 10 bases. The CDR3 runs 16 residues. The trim removed 4 bases at V and 0 bases at J, leaving 2 bases unmatched. Germline values: CDR1 KGHSH, CDR2 LQKENI. The CDR3 is CASSLDRGPNTGELFF. The CDR3 DNA is TGTGCCAGCTCACTAGACAGGGGGCCGAACACCGGGGAGCTGTTTTTT. Drawing the rest from reference TRBV18 and TRBJ2-2, the complete variable domain is NAGVMQNPRHLVRRRGQEARLRCSPMKGHSHVYWYRQLPEEGLKFMVYLQKENIIDESGMPKERFSAEFPKEGPSILRIQQVVRGDSAAYFCASSLDRGPNTGELFFGEGSRLTVL.

The genes are TRBV20-1 and TRBJ2-5; 8 bases map to TRBD2. The J segment lost 9 bases and the V segment lost 3 bases, leaving 21 bases of the junction unmatched. The CDR3 is 17 residues long. Germline V gene sequence: CDR1 DFQATT, CDR2 SNEGSKA (reference sequence). The CDR3 here is CSASWDLEDLAGRSQYF. CDR3 DNA: TGCAGTGCTAGTTGGGATTTAGAGGATTTAGCGGGAAGATCCCAGTACTTC.

The gene calls are TRBV18 and TRBJ2-1; TRBD2 matches at 8 bases. The CDR3 consists of 14 residues. Germline V lookup: CDR1 KGHSH, CDR2 LQKENI. Trimming removed 2 bases from V and 8 bases from J; junction bases left unmatched: 5. CDR3 nucleotides: TGTGCCAGCTCACCAAACCGGGAGGGGGATGAGCAGTTCTTC. Its translation is CASSPNREGDEQFF.

The rearrangement uses TRBV24-1 and TRBJ2-1; maybe TRBD2 (6 bases). CDR3 length equals 17 residues. From germline, CDR1 is KGHDR and CDR2 SFDVKD. V lost 1 base and J lost 7, with 19 bases in between. The CDR3 DNA reads TGTGCCACCAGTGATTTAAAGTCTGGGGGGACGGGAAATGAGCAGTTCTTC. It codes for CATSDLKSGGTGNEQFF.

V gene TRBV27 combines with J gene TRBJ1-5, with 9 bases matching TRBD1. The J segment lost 4 bases and the V segment lost 7 bases, leaving 8 bases of the junction unmatched. CDR3 length: 15 residues. Germline V CDR1 and CDR2: MNHEY, SMNVEV (reference sequence). CDR3: CASTPGTGSNQPQHF. CDR3 DNA: TGTGCCAGCACCCCGGGGACAGGGTCGAATCAGCCCCAGCATTTT.

CDR3 bases: TGTGCCAGCAGCGCCACCAGGTTAGCGGGAGCCTACAATGAGCAGTTCTTC. Residues: CASSATRLAGAYNEQFF. V is TRBV9 and J is TRBJ2-1; TRBD2 matches at 9 bases. The trim removed 3 bases at V and 2 bases at J, leaving 9 bases unmatched. The CDR3 has 17 residues. The germline CDR1 and CDR2 sequences are SGDLS and YYNGEE.